This T cell receptor beta chain was captured in a study of T cell repertoires in cytomegalovirus infection. Study at large: The authors relied on CMV epitopes, both recently identified HLA-C-restricted and well-studied HLA-B-restricted. Indicated by public TCR beta signatures were CMV infection and matching HLA type. Study-wide results and caveats: CMV-specific TCR beta clonotypes restricted by HLA-C dominated the ex vivo response. CMV carriers having the relevant HLA were flagged by cumulative public TCR beta family frequency.

TCRdb passed the reads through MiXCR, listing each CDR3 protein once. The sample carries 700,000 to 950,000 distinct CDR3 sequences, less than 35% recorded once. This clonotype occurred a few times. Its target is unknown. Sequences were derived from cultured CD8+ T cells from PBMCs, sampled from culture after CMV antigen stimulation. This receptor was taken from a human donor in good health (CMV status not recorded). Some clones in this sample may be carry-over from other donors' samples.

CDR3 bases: TGCGCCAGCAGCCAAGGACCGGGACTAGCGGGGACGGGGGAGCTGTTTTTT. This gives the protein CASSQGPGLAGTGELFF. The chain couples TRBV4-3 to TRBJ2-2; TRBD2 matches at 13 bases. CDR1 and CDR2 from the germline V gene are LGHNA and YSLEER. This CDR3 has 17 residues. Trimming at V came to 1 base and at J to 8 bases, leaving 7 bases not matched to a gene.